This T cell receptor (beta chain) was documented in a study of T cells after yellow fever vaccination. General study results and limits: From the bulk population, abundant clonotypes could contaminate and appear within FACS-sorted repertoires.

This clonotype was seen only a few times. Its antigen is not known. Germline values: CDR1 MGHRA, CDR2 YSYEKL. The CDR3 covers 15 residues. V was cut by 0 bases and J by 3 bases, with 12 bases left in between. TCR cDNA, made by 5'RACE template switching, carried an added universal primer site and UMIs. MiXCR, run by TCRdb on the 5' RACE reads, gives a single entry per CDR3 protein. Of some 560,000 distinct CDR3 sequences in the sample, less than 20% were seen once. The V call is TRBV4-1, the J call TRBJ2-7; no clear D. The material sequenced was PBMCs, taken 15 days after the yellow fever booster vaccination. The receptor was derived from a man in his thirties or forties who received the YFV17D yellow fever vaccine. This CDR3 is CASSQEVGAGYEQYF. CDR3 DNA: TGCGCCAGCAGCCAAGAAGTGGGCGCCGGCTACGAGCAGTACTTC.